The clone carrying this TCR beta chain was seen more than once but under ten times. Its antigen is currently unknown. Total RNA was extracted at no less than 5.5 micrograms per sample. Through a sample-barcoded 5' primer and a J-beta primer mix, a second PCR was run for roughly 7 to 11 cycles. MiXCR, applied by TCRdb to the 5' RACE reads, yields one record per CDR3 protein. Among roughly 1,700,000 distinct CDR3 sequences listed, about 30% were seen once. The CDR3 is 15 amino acids. CDR1 is SNHLY, CDR2 FYNNEI, per germline. The V and J ends lost 8 bases and 8 bases respectively, with 24 bases between them. This sample stems from a study of blood T cells in healthy people across ages. Study conclusions and caveats: Older age coincided with a roughly linear decline in TCR beta diversity per million T cells.

The receptor was isolated from a woman aged 30 to 39 in good health. The chain recombines TRBV2 with TRBJ1-2; D is possibly TRBD1 (5 bases). Sequenced: blood. This CDR3 is CASRGGDGSFGGYTF. The CDR3 coding sequence is TGTGCCAGCCGCGGGGGGGACGGTTCCTTCGGCGGCTACACCTTC.